Below, 6 T cell receptor beta chains from the same sample are listed, as sequenced in a study of cytomegalovirus exposure and HLA in healthy donors (TCRdb year 2017). Libraries were prepared through the immunoSEQ multiplex PCR assay. For the multiplex PCR, a mixture combining 60 forward primers for TCR Vbeta segments and 13 reverse primers for TCR Jbeta segments was used. TCRdb's version of the immuneACCESS table is confined to in-frame rearrangements and falls short of the full clone set. An unresolved V gene accounts for under half of the shortfall where checked; the remainder is of unknown origin. In all, the sample holds over 85,000 clones, and more than 75% of those were seen once. Approximately 2% of the sample comes from the top ten. What was sequenced was PBMCs. All receptors derive from a man aged 40-49 years in good health and CMV-seronegative.

The chain is built from TRBV30 and TRBJ1-1; weak D call: TRBD1 (6 bases). Deletions cut 3 bases from V and 3 bases from J, with 14 bases between. Germline-derived CDR1 and CDR2 are GTSNPN and SVGIG (reference sequence). This CDR3 has 14 residues. Here the CDR3 DNA reads TGTGCCTGGAGGGTGACAGGCCTTGACACTGAAGCTTTCTTT. Translated: CAWRVTGLDTEAFF.

This clone was counted between two and nine times. The chain is built from TRBV2 and TRBJ1-1; TRBD1 agrees at 9 bases. The CDR3 covers 14 residues. Trimming took 6 bases from V and 4 from J; bases not matched to a gene: 6. The germline CDR1 and CDR2 sequences are SNHLY and FYNNEI. For the CDR3, the DNA is TGTGCCAGCAGGGGACTGACAGGGGGCACTGAAGCTTTCTTT. Translated, it gives CASRGLTGGTEAFF.

The chain combines TRBV7-2 with TRBJ1-5; D possibly corresponds to TRBD1 (6 bases). There are 16 residues in the CDR3. V dropped 4 bases and J dropped 6 bases, with 19 bases sitting between them. The V gene's germline CDR1 is SGHTA and CDR2 FQGNSA. This chain's CDR3 is CASSSGGGGAAQPQHF. CDR3 nucleotides: TGTGCCAGCAGCTCAGGAGGCGGGGGGGCGGCTCAGCCCCAGCATTTT.

The rearrangement links TRBV6-5 to TRBJ2-7; the match to TRBD1 covers 8 bases. CDR1 MNHEY and CDR2 SVGAGI come from the germline V gene. The CDR3 is 13 residues long. Trimming at V came to 6 bases and at J to 3 bases, leaving 4 bases not matched to a gene. CDR3 in amino acids: CASSLTGDYEQYF. The CDR3 DNA reads as TGTGCCAGCAGCCTGACAGGGGACTACGAGCAGTACTTC.

This chain joins TRBV5-1 and TRBJ1-5; 11 bases are shared with TRBD1. V trimming: 2 bases; J trimming: 4 bases; junction bases outside the gene matches: 2. The CDR3 runs 15 residues. The V gene's germline CDR1 is SGHRS and CDR2 YFSETQ. The CDR3 region has the DNA TGCGCCAGCAGCTTCGGGACAGGGGGGAATCAGCCCCAGCATTTT. This gives the protein CASSFGTGGNQPQHF.

The chain combines TRBV30 with TRBJ2-5, with 8 nucleotides matching TRBD2. V lost 1 base, J lost 5 bases, and 6 bases stayed unmatched. The CDR3 covers 14 residues. Looked up from germline, CDR1 is GTSNPN and CDR2 is SVGIG (reference sequence). The CDR3: CAWSAGGASETQYF. CDR3 nucleotide sequence: TGTGCCTGGAGTGCCGGGGGGGCCAGTGAGACCCAGTACTTC.